This passage covers 22 T cell receptor beta chains from one sample sequenced in a study of cytomegalovirus exposure and HLA in healthy donors. The PCR employed 60 Vbeta primers together with 13 Jbeta primers. Data came from immunoSEQ multiplex PCR; TCRdb stores just in-frame clones and leaves some out. The table includes about 140,000 clones, 87% detected once. Sample: PBMCs. The receptors were sampled from a woman in her twenties or thirties in good health and CMV-seronegative.

The CDR3 DNA reads TGTGCCAGCAGCTTCGGGACAGCTTTCTACGAGCAGTACTTC. Translating gives CASSFGTAFYEQYF. The V call is TRBV11-2, the J call TRBJ2-7; 7 bases are shared with TRBD1. The CDR3 is made up of 14 amino acids. The germline CDR1 and CDR2 sequences are SGHAT and FQNNGV. J lost 3 bases, V lost 3 bases, and 5 bases had no gene match.

The chain links TRBV12-5 to TRBJ1-2; D may be TRBD1 (6 bases). Trimming removed 4 bases at V and 0 bases at J, with 24 bases between. Per the germline V gene, CDR1 is LGHNT and CDR2 is FRNRAP. The CDR3 totals 19 residues. This chain's CDR3 is CASGWIVTGTPSPNYGYTF. The CDR3 DNA is TGTGCTAGTGGTTGGATCGTTACCGGGACACCTTCACCTAACTATGGCTACACCTTC. Full variable domain (outside the CDR3, taken from reference TRBV12-5 and TRBJ1-2): DARVTQTPRHKVTEMGQEVTMRCQPILGHNTVFWYRQTMMQGLELLAYFRNRAPLDDSGMPKDRFSAEMPDATLATLKIQPSEPRDSAVYFCASGWIVTGTPSPNYGYTFGSGTRLTVV.

This clone was detected only a few times. The CDR3 DNA reads TGTGCCAGCAGCGTAGCTACGGGGAGTAGCGGGGGGGCGATCCAGCAAGAGACCCAGTACTTC. This translates into CASSVATGSSGGAIQQETQYF. V usage is TRBV9 and J usage is TRBJ2-5, with TRBD2 matching over 11 bases. Trimming removed 0 bases from V and 2 bases from J; junction bases left unmatched: 18. Germline V gives CDR1 SGDLS, CDR2 YYNGEE. This CDR3 spans 21 amino acids.

V usage is TRBV19 and J usage is TRBJ2-1; 9 positions match TRBD1. In germline, CDR1 is LNHDA, CDR2 SQIVND (reference sequence). Unmatched junction bases numbered 6, after V lost 9 bases and J lost 3 bases. The CDR3 covers 14 residues. The CDR3 protein is CASKTGGGYNEQFF. For the CDR3, the DNA is TGTGCCAGCAAAACAGGGGGCGGCTACAATGAGCAGTTCTTC.

V usage is TRBV5-1 and J usage is TRBJ2-5, with 8 bases fitting TRBD2. V dropped 2 bases and J dropped 5; count of bases not matched to a gene: 5. Germline-derived CDR1 and CDR2 are SGHRS and YFSETQ. The CDR3 sequence is 14 residues long. Written as DNA, the CDR3 is TGCGCCAGCAGCTTTAACGGGGGGGTTGAGACCCAGTACTTC. Residues: CASSFNGGVETQYF.

The genes are TRBV9 and TRBJ1-5, with D possibly being TRBD1 (5 bases). CDR1 and CDR2 (germline): SGDLS, YYNGEE. V dropped 3 bases and J dropped 6 bases, with 13 bases sitting between them. This CDR3 is built from 14 residues. CDR3 region: CASSAQGMSQPQHF. The CDR3 bases are TGTGCCAGCAGCGCCCAGGGTATGTCTCAGCCCCAGCATTTT. Filled out from reference TRBV9 and TRBJ1-5, the complete variable domain reads DSGVTQTPKHLITATGQRVTLRCSPRSGDLSVYWYQQSLDQGLQFLIQYYNGEERAKGNILERFSAQQFPDLHSELNLSSLELGDSALYFCASSAQGMSQPQHFGDGTRLSIL.

This sequence joins TRBV18 and TRBJ2-5; D is unclear. The DNA matches TRBJ2-7 better at its end, which makes the J call doubtful. The germline V gene encodes CDR1 KGHSH and CDR2 LQKENI. The CDR3 covers 16 residues. DNA of the CDR3: TGTGCCAGCTCACCAAGACTCGGAACGTCCGCCTACGAGCAGTACTTC. Protein: CASSPRLGTSAYEQYF.

The chain couples TRBV5-1 to TRBJ2-3, with 8 bases that match TRBD2. There are 15 residues in the CDR3. After removal of 2 bases from V and 2 bases from J, the junction contained 4 bases not matched to a gene. From germline, CDR1 is SGHRS and CDR2 YFSETQ. CDR3 protein: CASSFQRGPTDTQYF. The CDR3 DNA reads as TGCGCCAGCAGCTTTCAGCGGGGGCCCACAGATACGCAGTATTTT. Complete variable domain (other parts from reference TRBV5-1 and TRBJ2-3): KAGVTQTPRYLIKTRGQQVTLSCSPISGHRSVSWYQQTPGQGLQFLFEYFSETQRNKGNFPGRFSGRQFSNSRSEMNVSTLELGDSALYLCASSFQRGPTDTQYFGPGTRLTVL.

The V and J genes are TRBV6-6 and TRBJ1-5; TRBD1 might be the D (6 bases). CDR1 is MNHNY and CDR2 is SVGAGI in the germline V gene (reference sequence). The germline V and J ends were trimmed by 2 bases and 6 bases, with 14 bases remaining between them. The length of the CDR3 is 15 residues. The CDR3 sequence: CASSYRWTASQPQHF. The CDR3 coding sequence is TGTGCCAGCAGTTACCGTTGGACAGCAAGTCAGCCCCAGCATTTT.

This sequence joins TRBV4-1 and TRBJ2-5; D possibly corresponds to TRBD2 (6 bases). The CDR3 runs 15 residues. Trimming took 1 base from V and 5 from J, leaving 14 bases between them. The germline gives CDR1 MGHRA, CDR2 YSYEKL. The CDR3 region is CASSQVLAGRETQYF. CDR3 sequence (DNA): TGCGCCAGCAGCCAAGTCCTGGCGGGGAGGGAGACCCAGTACTTC.

This clone was seen a single time. This sequence joins TRBV5-8 and TRBJ2-7; D is possibly TRBD2 (5 bases). In germline, CDR1 is SGHTS, CDR2 YDEGEE. V was clipped by 0 bases and J by 0 bases, with 13 bases between them. This CDR3 is 16 amino acids long. The CDR3 nucleotides are TGTGCCAGCAGCTTGGTTGTCAGGAGGAGCTCCTACGAGCAGTACTTC. Translated: CASSLVVRRSSYEQYF.

V and J are TRBV7-9 and TRBJ1-1; 7 nucleotides agree with TRBD1. Germline values: CDR1 SEHNR, CDR2 FQNEAQ (reference sequence). CDR3 length equals 13 residues. CDR3 sequence reads: CSTETGMNTEAFF. CDR3 coding DNA: TGTTCCACCGAGACAGGGATGAACACTGAAGCTTTCTTT. Drawing the rest from reference TRBV7-9 and TRBJ1-1, the complete variable domain is DTGVSQNPRHKITKRGQNVTFRCDPISEHNRLYWYRQTLGQGPEFLTYFQNEAQLEKSRLLSDRFSAERPKGSFSTLEIQRTEQGDSAMYLCSTETGMNTEAFFGQGTRLTVV.

The gene calls are TRBV5-5 and TRBJ1-2; D remains ambiguous. The germline V gene encodes CDR1 SGHKS and CDR2 YYEKEE (reference sequence). The CDR3 runs to 12 residues. The V end was cut by 4 bases, the J end by 8 bases, with 12 bases between. CDR3 DNA: TGTGCCAGCAGCCTACAGCCGCCCGGCTACACCTTC. Amino acid sequence: CASSLQPPGYTF.

The rearrangement links TRBV7-2 to TRBJ2-7; 9 bases fit TRBD1. Germline V gene lookup returns CDR1 SGHTA and CDR2 FQGNSA. The CDR3 is 15 residues long. Losses at the gene ends were 1 base for V and 5 bases for J; bases not matched to a gene: 6. The chain's CDR3 is CASSLGGDRAHEQYF. CDR3 DNA: TGTGCCAGCAGCTTAGGGGGGGACAGGGCCCACGAGCAGTACTTC.

This chain connects TRBV28 to TRBJ2-7; maybe TRBD1 (6 bases). V was cut by 6 bases and J by 4 bases, with 13 bases left in between. In germline, CDR1 is MDHEN, CDR2 SYDVKM. This CDR3 is built from 13 residues. CDR3 nucleotides: TGTGCCAGCAGCCAGGGGATTAGATACGAGCAGTACTTC. It translates to CASSQGIRYEQYF.

The rearrangement links TRBV7-8 to TRBJ2-2, with D unresolved. The CDR3 is 14 amino acids. Trimming took 1 base from V and 5 from J, leaving 8 bases between them. The V gene's germline CDR1 is SGHVS and CDR2 FQNEAQ. In DNA form, the CDR3 reads TGTGCCAGCAGCTTAGATTCTAGAACCGGGGAGCTGTTTTTT. This gives the protein CASSLDSRTGELFF.

The genes are TRBV29-1 and TRBJ1-4; D may be TRBD1 (6 bases). Germline CDR1 reads SQVTM; CDR2 reads ANQGSEA. Trimming removed 4 bases at V and 8 bases at J, with 17 bases between. CDR3 length equals 14 residues. CDR3 in DNA: TGCAGCGTTGGCGGCCGGGGGGCTAGAGAAAAACTGTTTTTT. Residues: CSVGGRGAREKLFF.

V and J are TRBV19 and TRBJ2-3; 11 bases map to TRBD2. The CDR3 has 16 amino acids. CDR1 and CDR2 (germline): LNHDA, SQIVND (reference sequence). V shed 6 bases, J shed 1 base, and the junction held 6 bases outside the gene matches. In DNA, the CDR3 is TGTGCCAGTAGCCAGACTAGCGGGGTCGGCACAGATACGCAGTATTTT. Amino acids: CASSQTSGVGTDTQYF.

This chain uses TRBV27 with TRBJ2-7; tentative D call: TRBD2 (6 bases). This CDR3 spans 11 amino acids. CDR1 and CDR2 (germline): MNHEY, SMNVEV (reference sequence). The V end was cut by 7 bases, the J end by 12 bases, with 16 bases between. CDR3 amino acids: CASTFREDVYF. DNA for the CDR3: TGTGCCAGCACATTCAGGGAGGATGTGTACTTC.

This chain connects TRBV7-7 to TRBJ2-5, with TRBD1 matching 11 bases. The CDR3 spans 14 residues. V lost 5 bases and J lost 8; bases outside the gene matches: 7. From germline, CDR1 is SSHAT and CDR2 FNYEAQ (reference sequence). Written as DNA, the CDR3 is TGTGCCAGCAGCCCCGGACAGGGGGCGGGTACCCAGTACTTC. It specifies CASSPGQGAGTQYF.

The chain couples TRBV7-6 to TRBJ2-5; D unclear. Germline loops: CDR1 SGHVS, CDR2 FNYEAQ. The CDR3 has 12 amino acids. V gave up 5 bases and J gave up 5 bases, with 9 bases separating them. The CDR3 coding sequence is TGTGCCAGCAGCCGTCTTTTGGAGACCCAGTACTTC. Translating it yields CASSRLLETQYF.

V and J are TRBV9 and TRBJ1-3, with TRBD1 matching over 7 bases. Germline CDR1 is SGDLS and CDR2 is YYNGEE. This CDR3 is built from 15 residues. Trimming at V came to 4 bases and at J to 1 base, leaving 5 bases not matched to a gene. CDR3 protein: CASSPQGVSGNTIYF. CDR3 bases: TGTGCCAGCAGCCCCCAGGGGGTATCTGGAAACACCATATATTTT.